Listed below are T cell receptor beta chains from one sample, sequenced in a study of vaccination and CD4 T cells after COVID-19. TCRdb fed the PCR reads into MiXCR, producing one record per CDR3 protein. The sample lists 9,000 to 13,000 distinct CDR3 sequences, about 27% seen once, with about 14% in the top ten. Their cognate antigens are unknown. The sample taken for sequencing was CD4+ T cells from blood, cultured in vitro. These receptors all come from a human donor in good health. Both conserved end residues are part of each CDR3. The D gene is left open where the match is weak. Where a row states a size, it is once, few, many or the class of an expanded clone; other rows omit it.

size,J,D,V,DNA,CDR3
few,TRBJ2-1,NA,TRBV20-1,TGCAGTGCTAGAAAAACTATAGGTTCCTACAATGAGCAGTTCTTC,CSARKTIGSYNEQFF
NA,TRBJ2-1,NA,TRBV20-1,TGCAGTGCTAGCCCCGGGCTAAATGAGCAGTTCTTC,CSASPGLNEQFF
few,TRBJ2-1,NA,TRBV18,TGTGCCAGCTCACCACCGAAGTCTAGCGTGGAGCAGTTCTTC,CASSPPKSSVEQFF
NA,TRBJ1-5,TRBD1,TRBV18,TGTGCCAGCTCACCGGACGGGACAGGGGGGATTCAGCCCCAGCATTTT,CASSPDGTGGIQPQHF
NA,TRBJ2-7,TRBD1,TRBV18,TGTGCCAGCTCCTTCACGGGGGACAGGGACGAGCAGTACTTC,CASSFTGDRDEQYF
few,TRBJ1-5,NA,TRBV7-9,TGTGCCAGCAGCTTGGGCCGAGGGGGAATTCAGCCCCAGCATTTT,CASSLGRGGIQPQHF
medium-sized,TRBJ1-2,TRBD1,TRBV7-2,TGTGCCAGCAGCCCAACAGGGGGCGGTAATGGCTACACCTTC,CASSPTGGGNGYTF
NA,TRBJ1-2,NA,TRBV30,TGTGCCTGGAGTGAAGTGGATGGCTACACCTTC,CAWSEVDGYTF
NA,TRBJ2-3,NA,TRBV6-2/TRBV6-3,TGTGCCAGCAGTCCCCCTAGACGCACAGATACGCAGTATTTT,CASSPPRRTDTQYF
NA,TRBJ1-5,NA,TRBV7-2,TGTGCCAGCAGCTTAAGGGCAGGAGGAAATCAGCCCCAGCATTTT,CASSLRAGGNQPQHF
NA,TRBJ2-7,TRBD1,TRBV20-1,TGCAGTGCTCCTCCCTTTGGGACAGGGGGCGCCTACGAGCAGTACTTC,CSAPPFGTGGAYEQYF
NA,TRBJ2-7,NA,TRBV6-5,TGTGCCAGCAGTTACGTGGGTTTTCAGATCTACGAGCAGTACTTC,CASSYVGFQIYEQYF
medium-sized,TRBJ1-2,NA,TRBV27,TGTGCCAGCAGCATCGTCGCCGGGGGGCTATATGGCTACACCTTC,CASSIVAGGLYGYTF
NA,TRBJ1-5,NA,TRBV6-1,TGTGCCAGCAGTCCGACGGAGTACAATCAGCCCCAGCATTTT,CASSPTEYNQPQHF
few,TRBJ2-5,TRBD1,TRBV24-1,TGTGCCACCAGTGATTCGGGACAGCTAGAGACCCAGTACTTC,CATSDSGQLETQYF